This T cell receptor (beta chain) was recovered during a study of shared clonotypes between healthy human individuals. In the case of this clone: Its antigen is unknown.

Assay runs were performed at deep level. Method: immunoSEQ multiplex PCR; TCRdb's copy keeps in-frame clones and lacks some. Of millions of clones listed, approximately 95% are singletons. Study-wide findings and caveats: Specimens sampled were limited to blood, with tissue repertoires likely differing.

Germline loops: CDR1 SGHRS, CDR2 YFSETQ. The V segment lost 2 bases and the J segment 6 bases; nucleotides outside the gene matches: 8. CDR3 length: 14 residues. The sequence was collected from a young man in good health. Some clones in this sample may be carry-over from other donors' samples. The V gene is TRBV5-1, the J gene TRBJ2-7; 7 nucleotides match TRBD1. Specimen: naive CD4+ T cells from PBMCs. Subset in this sample: CD45RA+ positively selected. For the CDR3, the DNA is TGCGCCAGCAGCTTCGGACAGGTCTCGAGCGAGCAGTACTTC. It encodes CASSFGQVSSEQYF.